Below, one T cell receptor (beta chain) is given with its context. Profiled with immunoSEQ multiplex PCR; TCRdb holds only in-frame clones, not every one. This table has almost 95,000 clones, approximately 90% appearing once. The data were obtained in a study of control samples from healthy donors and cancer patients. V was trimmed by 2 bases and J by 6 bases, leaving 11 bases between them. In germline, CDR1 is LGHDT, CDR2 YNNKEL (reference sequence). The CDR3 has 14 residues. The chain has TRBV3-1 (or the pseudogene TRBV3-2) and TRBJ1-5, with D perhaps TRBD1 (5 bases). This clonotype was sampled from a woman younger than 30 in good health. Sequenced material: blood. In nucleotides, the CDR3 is TGTGCCAGCAGCCAAAGTAGGGGTGGTCAGCCCCAGCATTTT. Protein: CASSQSRGGQPQHF.